The 19 T cell receptor beta chains below all came from one sample that was sequenced in a study of blood T cell repertoires in COVID-19. Sequencing was performed with immunoSEQ multiplex PCR; in TCRdb, only in-frame clones are kept and a portion is missing. The sample carries about 47,000 clones, 84% recorded once. The sequencing input was peripheral blood. These receptors all stem from a man aged 60 to 69 with acute or convalescent COVID-19.

The J gene is TRBJ1-1, the V gene TRBV19, with D uncertain. Trimming pared 1 base from V and 7 bases from J, leaving 13 bases between. Germline CDR1 reads LNHDA; CDR2 reads SQIVND (reference sequence). The CDR3 totals 14 residues. The CDR3 loop reads CASSIVAGKIEAFF. CDR3 DNA: TGTGCCAGTAGTATAGTGGCCGGGAAAATTGAAGCTTTCTTT.

This chain connects TRBV30 to TRBJ2-7; maybe TRBD1 (6 bases). The V end was cut by 4 bases, the J end by 1 base, with 11 bases between. Per germline, CDR1 GTSNPN and CDR2 SVGIG (reference sequence). The CDR3 is 13 residues long. The CDR3 DNA sequence: TGTGCCTGGAAACAGGGCTGGTCCTACGAGCAGTACTTC. Translation: CAWKQGWSYEQYF.

This clone was counted only a few times. The V and J genes are TRBV27 and TRBJ2-7, with D possibly being TRBD2 (5 bases). CDR3 length: 14 residues. Trimming pared 0 bases from V and 2 bases from J, leaving 8 bases between. Germline assignment: CDR1 MNHEY and CDR2 SMNVEV (reference sequence). The CDR3: CASSLSEGPYEQYF. CDR3 DNA: TGTGCCAGCAGTTTATCAGAGGGCCCCTACGAGCAGTACTTC.

The gene calls are TRBV11-2 and TRBJ2-2; D perhaps matches TRBD2 (6 bases). Trimming pared 2 bases from V and 8 bases from J, leaving 24 bases between. CDR3 size: 18 residues. Germline V gene lookup returns CDR1 SGHAT and CDR2 FQNNGV. The CDR3 loop reads CASSLQGLSTRTPGELFF. The CDR3 coding sequence is TGTGCCAGCAGCTTACAGGGACTTTCGACAAGAACACCGGGGGAGCTGTTTTTT.

The chain links TRBV24-1 to TRBJ2-3; D not certain. The V end lost 5 bases, the J end lost 5 bases, and 13 bases lay between the germline ends. This CDR3 spans 14 amino acids. Germline V lookup: CDR1 KGHDR, CDR2 SFDVKD. DNA for the CDR3: TGTGCCACCAGTGCCCTTGGCCATCGAGATACGCAGTATTTT. It translates to CATSALGHRDTQYF.

This clone was counted once. The rearrangement joins TRBV6-5 to TRBJ1-2, with D possibly being TRBD1 (5 bases). Germline V CDR1 and CDR2: MNHEY, SVGAGI. This CDR3 comprises 14 residues. Trimming left V 6 bases short and J 1 base short, with 12 bases between. The CDR3 protein is CASSHRQFNYGYTF. CDR3 in DNA: TGTGCCAGCAGCCATAGACAGTTTAACTATGGCTACACCTTC.

This clone was seen just once. J is TRBJ1-2 and V is TRBV7-2; the D is unclear. From germline, CDR1 is SGHTA and CDR2 FQGNSA. CDR3 length: 15 amino acids. The V end lost 0 bases, the J end lost 4 bases, and 12 bases lay between the germline ends. CDR3 residues: CASSLALGRSYGYTF. CDR3 bases: TGTGCCAGCAGCTTAGCGCTTGGCAGGTCCTATGGCTACACCTTC. The variable domain in full, with the rest retrieved from reference TRBV7-2 and TRBJ1-2, is GAGVSQSPSNKVTEKGKDVELRCDPISGHTALYWYRQSLGQGLEFLIYFQGNSAPDKSGLPSDRFSAERTGGSVSTLTIQRTQQEDSAVYLCASSLALGRSYGYTFGSGTRLTVV.

The genes are TRBV5-8 and TRBJ2-2, with D possibly matching TRBD1 (5 bases). The V and J ends lost 1 base and 5 bases respectively, with 12 bases between them. Germline V gene data show CDR1 as SGHTS and CDR2 as YDEGEE. The CDR3 has 15 amino acids. Here the CDR3 reads CASSLFSGWTGELFF. In DNA, the CDR3 is TGTGCCAGCAGCTTGTTTTCAGGGTGGACCGGGGAGCTGTTTTTT.

The chain uses TRBV3-1 (or the pseudogene TRBV3-2) and TRBJ2-2; 11 positions agree with TRBD2. Looked up from germline, CDR1 is LGHDT and CDR2 is YNNKEL (reference sequence). The trim removed 4 bases at V and 5 bases at J, leaving 6 bases unmatched. The CDR3 covers 16 residues. The CDR3, as DNA: TGTGCCAGCAGCCGCCTGACTAGCGGGGAGACCGGGGAGCTGTTTTTT. Residues: CASSRLTSGETGELFF.

This clone was counted once. The chain carries TRBV2 and TRBJ1-2; 11 bases map to TRBD1. Losses at the gene ends were 1 base for V and 1 base for J; bases not matched to a gene: 5. The CDR3 covers 17 residues. In germline, CDR1 is SNHLY, CDR2 FYNNEI. The CDR3 DNA reads TGTGCCAGCAGTGAAGGCGTGGGGACAGGGGGTAACTATGGCTACACCTTC. Amino acid sequence: CASSEGVGTGGNYGYTF.

The genes are TRBV27 and TRBJ1-2, with 7 nucleotides matching TRBD1. Germline CDR1 reads MNHEY; CDR2 reads SMNVEV (reference sequence). The CDR3 runs 16 residues. V was clipped by 5 bases and J by 0 bases; unmatched bases: 9. CDR3 amino acids: CASSARGTDSNYGYTF. CDR3 nucleotide sequence: TGTGCCAGCAGTGCGAGGGGGACAGATTCTAACTATGGCTACACCTTC.

This chain joins TRBV19 and TRBJ2-5; TRBD2 aligns across 9 bases. The CDR3 covers 14 residues. Trimming cost V 5 bases and J 3 bases; bases outside gene matches: 4. Germline lookup yields CDR1 LNHDA and CDR2 SQIVND (reference sequence). This CDR3 reads CASSLAGEEETQYF. The DNA of the CDR3 is TGTGCCAGTAGTTTAGCGGGGGAAGAAGAGACCCAGTACTTC. The full variable domain, rest sourced from reference TRBV19 and TRBJ2-5, is DGGITQSPKYLFRKEGQNVTLSCEQNLNHDAMYWYRQDPGQGLRLIYYSQIVNDFQKGDIAEGYSVSREKKESFPLTVTSAQKNPTAFYLCASSLAGEEETQYFGPGTRLLVL.

This rearrangement joins TRBV4-1 to TRBJ1-6; D gene uncertain. Trimming took 0 bases from V and 7 from J, leaving 10 bases between them. Germline values: CDR1 MGHRA, CDR2 YSYEKL. The CDR3 spans 15 residues. In DNA form, the CDR3 reads TGCGCCAGCAGCCAAGATACCCTAGAGAATTCACCCCTCCACTTT. Its translation is CASSQDTLENSPLHF.

The chain carries TRBV30 and TRBJ1-6; D unresolved. V lost 0 bases to trimming and J lost 7 bases, with 10 bases between them. The CDR3 length is 14 residues. Germline lookup yields CDR1 GTSNPN and CDR2 SVGIG (reference sequence). CDR3 sequence: CAWSVLTPNSPLHF. The CDR3 nucleotides read TGTGCCTGGAGTGTACTTACCCCAAATTCACCCCTCCACTTT.

The V and J genes are TRBV3-1 (or the pseudogene TRBV3-2) and TRBJ1-1; no reliable D call. V was clipped by 4 bases and J by 5 bases, with 14 bases between them. Germline V gene data show CDR1 as LGHDT and CDR2 as YNNKEL (reference sequence). The length of the CDR3 is 14 residues. CDR3 sequence reads: CASSPATLETEAFF. CDR3 nucleotide sequence: TGTGCCAGCAGCCCAGCAACCCTGGAGACTGAAGCTTTCTTT.

J is TRBJ2-4 and V is TRBV9, with 8 bases matching TRBD2. V trimming: 4 bases; J trimming: 7 bases; junction bases outside the gene matches: 10. CDR1 SGDLS and CDR2 YYNGEE come from the germline V gene. The CDR3 spans 15 residues. The CDR3 region is CASSPPGGPLNIQYF. CDR3 nucleotide sequence: TGTGCCAGCAGCCCACCGGGGGGGCCTCTCAACATTCAGTACTTC.

The chain couples TRBV5-6 to TRBJ1-1, with D uncertain. V dropped 4 bases and J dropped 1 base, with 8 bases sitting between them. The CDR3 is 13 amino acids. Germline CDR1 and CDR2: SGHDT and YYEEEE. The CDR3 protein is CASSPGGNTEAFF. The CDR3 nucleotides are TGTGCCAGCAGCCCCGGAGGGAACACTGAAGCTTTCTTT.

The chain links TRBV19 to TRBJ1-2; a weak D match, TRBD1 (6 bases). From germline, CDR1 is LNHDA and CDR2 SQIVND (reference sequence). Trimming removed 1 base from V and 4 bases from J, with 10 bases in between. The CDR3 covers 14 residues. CDR3 sequence reads: CASSIGGHTYGYTF. CDR3 nucleotide sequence: TGTGCCAGTAGTATAGGGGGGCATACCTATGGCTACACCTTC.

This clone was seen a single time. V is TRBV11-3 and J is TRBJ2-1; TRBD2 is a possible D gene (6 bases). V lost 5 bases and J 0 bases, leaving 11 bases between the germline ends. Germline loops: CDR1 SGHNT, CDR2 YENEEA. This CDR3 has 15 amino acids. The CDR3 sequence: CASSPGTDSYNEQFF. CDR3 bases: TGTGCCAGCAGCCCAGGGACTGACTCCTACAATGAGCAGTTCTTC.